This T cell receptor (beta chain) is drawn from a study of glioma-infiltrating T cells. TCR alpha and beta CDR3 regions were amplified from RNA using iRepertoire nested multiplex PCR. TCRdb itself ran the multiplex PCR reads through MiXCR, one entry per CDR3 protein. The repertoire holds about 380,000 distinct CDR3 sequences, with around 38% as singletons. The germline CDR1 and CDR2 sequences are DFQATT and SNEGSKA (reference sequence). V lost 5 bases and J lost 0; bases outside the gene matches: 8. The CDR3 totals 17 residues. This TCR came from a human donor with low-grade glioma or glioblastoma, undergoing nonglioma brain surgery, or in good health (not recorded which). Sequenced sample: glioma tissue, nonneoplastic brain tissue, or PBMCs (not recorded which). V gene TRBV20-1 combines with J gene TRBJ2-2, with TRBD1 matching 11 bases. Here the CDR3 DNA reads TGCAGTGCTGACAGGACAGGGGGCTCTTCGAACACCGGGGAGCTGTTTTTT. This gives the protein CSADRTGGSSNTGELFF.